This T cell receptor beta chain is drawn from a study of blood T cell repertoires in COVID-19. Across the study: COVID-19 samples, acute and convalescent, were from the United States, Italy and Spain.

Using immunoSEQ multiplex PCR, the repertoire was profiled, and TCRdb retains in-frame clones only, with some absent. The sample lists some 100,000 clones; roughly 87% were seen once. This CDR3 comprises 16 residues. V dropped 3 bases and J dropped 3; count of bases not matched to a gene: 11. Germline CDR1 reads DFQATT; CDR2 reads SNEGSKA (reference sequence). This clonotype was obtained from a woman older than 75 with active COVID-19. J is TRBJ2-7 and V is TRBV20-1, with 10 bases matching TRBD2. The specimen was peripheral blood. The DNA for the CDR3 is TGCAGTGCTAGTTCGCGGACTAGCGGCTCCTACTACGAGCAGTACTTC. The encoded protein is CSASSRTSGSYYEQYF.